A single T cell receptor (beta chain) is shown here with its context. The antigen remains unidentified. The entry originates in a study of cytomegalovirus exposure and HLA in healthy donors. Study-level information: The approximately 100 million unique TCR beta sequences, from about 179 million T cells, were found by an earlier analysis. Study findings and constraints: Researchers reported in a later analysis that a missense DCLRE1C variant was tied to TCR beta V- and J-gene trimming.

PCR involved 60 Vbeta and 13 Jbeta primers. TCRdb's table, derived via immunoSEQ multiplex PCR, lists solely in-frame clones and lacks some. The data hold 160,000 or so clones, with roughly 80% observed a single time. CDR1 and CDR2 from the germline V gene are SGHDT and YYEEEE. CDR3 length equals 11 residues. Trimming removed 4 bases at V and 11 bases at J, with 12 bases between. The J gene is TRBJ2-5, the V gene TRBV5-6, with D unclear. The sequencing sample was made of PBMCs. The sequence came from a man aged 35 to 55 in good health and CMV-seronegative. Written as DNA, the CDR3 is TGTGCCAGCAGCCAAGGTCTGGAGCAGTACTTC. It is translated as CASSQGLEQYF.